This TCR beta chain was found in a study of blood T cell repertoires in COVID-19. Here immunoSEQ multiplex PCR was the method, and the copy in TCRdb shows in-frame clones only, minus some. The sample records around 340,000 clones, approximately 86% being singletons. This CDR3 comprises 16 residues. Germline V gives CDR1 KGHDR, CDR2 SFDVKD. V was pared by 1 base and J by 8 bases, with 5 bases of the junction left unmatched. Seattle's cohort entered during active infection and was followed longitudinally. The chain links TRBV24-1 to TRBJ2-1, with 12 bases matching TRBD1. The source is an older woman with COVID-19, enrolled during active disease. Material: peripheral blood. Here the CDR3 DNA reads TGTGCCACCAGTGATTTACCGGGACAGGGGGCTGATGAGCAGTTCTTC. Its translation is CATSDLPGQGADEQFF.